The 14 T cell receptor beta chains given below trace back to one sample, sequenced in a study of shared clonotypes between healthy human individuals. Profiling relied on immunoSEQ multiplex PCR, and the TCRdb table lists in-frame clones only, not all of them. Of about 2.4 million clones in the sample, under 95% were seen once. The source material was naive CD4+ T cells from PBMCs. As to subset: CD45RA+ positively selected. The source is a young man in good health. Some clones in this sample may be carry-over from other donors' samples.

V gene TRBV2 combines with J gene TRBJ2-7; no clear D gene. Trimming took 8 bases from V and 4 from J, leaving 15 bases between them. This CDR3 is 13 amino acids long. CDR1 is SNHLY, CDR2 FYNNEI, per germline. In DNA, the CDR3 is TGTGCCAGCCACGTGCACCAAGGGTACGAGCAGTACTTC. Its translation is CASHVHQGYEQYF.

The gene calls are TRBV5-4 and TRBJ2-6, with 9 bases that match TRBD2. The V and J ends lost 4 bases and 2 bases, in that order; junction bases with no gene match: 10. From germline, CDR1 is SGHNT and CDR2 YYREEE (reference sequence). The CDR3 has 18 residues. The CDR3 coding sequence is TGTGCCAGCAGCCCAATTAGCGGGAGTATTGCTGGGGCCAACGTCCTGACTTTC. Amino acids: CASSPISGSIAGANVLTF.

This clone was detected a few times. The V and J genes are TRBV28 and TRBJ1-5; D is unclear. The length of the CDR3 is 14 residues. Germline values: CDR1 MDHEN, CDR2 SYDVKM. V lost 5 bases and J 2 bases, leaving 10 bases between the germline ends. The CDR3 coding sequence is TGTGCCAGCAGTGTCTCGGCTGGCAATCAGCCCCAGCATTTT. This codes for CASSVSAGNQPQHF.

The chain uses TRBV5-1 and TRBJ2-1, with 8 nucleotides matching TRBD2. Trimming removed 1 base from V and 8 bases from J; junction bases left unmatched: 5. The length of the CDR3 is 14 residues. Per the germline V gene, CDR1 is SGHRS and CDR2 is YFSETQ. CDR3: CASSLYTSGDEQFF. CDR3 nucleotide sequence: TGCGCCAGCAGCTTGTATACTAGCGGAGATGAGCAGTTCTTC.

The J gene is TRBJ1-2, the V gene TRBV28, with 9 bases identical to TRBD1. Germline V gives CDR1 MDHEN, CDR2 SYDVKM. V was pared by 6 bases and J by 8 bases, with 7 bases of the junction left unmatched. The CDR3 covers 13 residues. CDR3 sequence (DNA): TGTGCCAGCAGAGCGACAGGGGGTGAAGGCTACACCTTC. Amino acid sequence: CASRATGGEGYTF.

The chain couples TRBV5-6 to TRBJ2-7; TRBD1 or TRBD2 may be the D gene (5 bases each). The CDR3 covers 15 residues. V lost 3 bases and J lost 0, with 13 bases in between. Looked up from germline, CDR1 is SGHDT and CDR2 is YYEEEE. The CDR3 DNA sequence: TGTGCCAGCAGCTCCGTGGGACCCACCTCCTACGAGCAGTACTTC. This gives the protein CASSSVGPTSYEQYF.

CDR3 in amino acids: CAISGSSAGEVDEQFF. For the CDR3, the DNA is TGTGCCATCAGTGGGAGTTCAGCGGGAGAAGTCGATGAGCAGTTCTTC. This sequence joins TRBV10-3 and TRBJ2-1, with 8 bases that match TRBD2. This CDR3 region has 16 residues. Germline assignment: CDR1 ENHRY and CDR2 SYGVKD. Trimming removed 4 bases from V and 8 bases from J; junction bases left unmatched: 13.

The rearrangement uses TRBV11-2 and TRBJ2-7, with D unresolved. Germline CDR1 and CDR2: SGHAT and FQNNGV. V lost 2 bases to trimming and J lost 4 bases, with 12 bases between them. The CDR3 consists of 14 residues. CDR3 sequence: CASSLRVARYEQYF. The CDR3 DNA follows: TGTGCCAGCAGCTTACGGGTCGCGCGTTACGAGCAGTACTTC.

This chain uses TRBV6-6 with TRBJ2-1; D uncertain. The CDR3 runs 13 residues. CDR1 is MNHNY, CDR2 SVGAGI, per germline (reference sequence). V lost 6 bases to trimming and J lost 8 bases, with 14 bases between them. The CDR3 coding sequence is TGTGCCAGCAGCCCTTTTTCACTCTATGAGCAGTTCTTC. This codes for CASSPFSLYEQFF.

This clone was counted once. This rearrangement joins TRBV18 to TRBJ1-2; 8 nucleotides match TRBD1. Trimming removed 6 bases from V and 8 bases from J; junction bases left unmatched: 11. Germline V lookup: CDR1 KGHSH, CDR2 LQKENI. The CDR3 is made up of 14 amino acids. Here the CDR3 DNA reads TGTGCCAGCTCCCCGACCCAGGGGGCGGGCGGCTACACCTTC. Its protein product is CASSPTQGAGGYTF.

V is TRBV5-1 and J is TRBJ2-5; TRBD2 agrees at 7 bases. The CDR3 has 15 amino acids. V shed 6 bases, J shed 5 bases, and the junction held 13 bases outside the gene matches. From germline, CDR1 is SGHRS and CDR2 YFSETQ. The DNA of the CDR3 is TGCGCCAGCAAAGTGGGAGCGGGGCCTGGGGAGACCCAGTACTTC. Protein sequence: CASKVGAGPGETQYF. The full variable domain, with the rest looked up from reference TRBV5-1 and TRBJ2-5, is KAGVTQTPRYLIKTRGQQVTLSCSPISGHRSVSWYQQTPGQGLQFLFEYFSETQRNKGNFPGRFSGRQFSNSRSEMNVSTLELGDSALYLCASKVGAGPGETQYFGPGTRLLVL.

The CDR3 protein is CASSQPTSGRIDTQYF. Here the CDR3 DNA reads TGCGCCAGCAGCCAACCGACTAGCGGGAGGATAGATACGCAGTATTTT. The chain couples TRBV4-1 to TRBJ2-3; 13 nucleotides agree with TRBD2. Per the germline V gene, CDR1 is MGHRA and CDR2 is YSYEKL. Germline trimming cut 2 bases from V and 5 bases from J; bases unmatched to any gene: 4. CDR3 length equals 16 residues.

V is TRBV30 and J is TRBJ1-4, with D unclear. CDR1 is GTSNPN, CDR2 SVGIG, per germline (reference sequence). V lost 1 base, J lost 5 bases, and 14 bases lay in between. The CDR3 loop spans 15 amino acids. As DNA, the CDR3 is TGTGCCTGGAGTGCGGGGTTGACTTACAATGAAAAACTGTTTTTT. This encodes CAWSAGLTYNEKLFF.

The rearrangement links TRBV18 to TRBJ1-1; 8 bases agree with TRBD1. Per germline, CDR1 KGHSH and CDR2 LQKENI. The trim removed 4 bases at V and 0 bases at J, leaving 10 bases unmatched. The length of the CDR3 is 17 residues. CDR3 in DNA: TGTGCCAGCTCACGAGGACAGGGATTTTCTATGAACACTGAAGCTTTCTTT. It yields the protein CASSRGQGFSMNTEAFF.